This is a list of T cell receptor beta chains from one sample in a study of control samples from healthy donors and cancer patients. TCRdb's copy holds only in-frame clones and misses some; the assay was immunoSEQ multiplex PCR. The sample includes 110,000 or so clones, around 89% of them seen just once. Sequenced: blood. The source is a woman aged 50 to 60 in good health. The CDR3 runs from the conserved cysteine through the conserved F or W. A D gene is named only where the DNA matches it firmly. Clone size is stated in some rows and not others, as once, few, many or a class when expanded.

clone_size: -; d_call: -; v_call: TRBV3-1/TRBV3-2; j_call: TRBJ2-2; cdr3_nt: TGTGCCAGCAGCCAACCTCCCACCGGGGAGCTGTTTTTT; cdr3_aa: CASSQPPTGELFF
clone_size: -; d_call: TRBD2; v_call: TRBV6-5; j_call: TRBJ2-1; cdr3_nt: TGTGCCAGCAGTTACCGGGGGGGCGTAGGCGATGAGCAGTTCTTC; cdr3_aa: CASSYRGGVGDEQFF
clone_size: -; d_call: -; v_call: TRBV3-1/TRBV3-2; j_call: TRBJ2-2; cdr3_nt: TGTGCCAGCAGCCGGGGGTACGGGGAGCTGTTTTTT; cdr3_aa: CASSRGYGELFF
clone_size: -; d_call: -; v_call: TRBV20-1; j_call: TRBJ2-6; cdr3_nt: TGCAGTGCTAGTTCGTTCTCTGGGGCCAACGTCCTGACTTTC; cdr3_aa: CSASSFSGANVLTF
clone_size: -; d_call: -; v_call: TRBV6-5; j_call: TRBJ1-1; cdr3_nt: TGTGCTTATAGACCCTCGGGGACTGAAGCTTTCTTT; cdr3_aa: CAYRPSGTEAFF
clone_size: few; d_call: -; v_call: TRBV2; j_call: TRBJ1-4; cdr3_nt: TGTGCCAGCAGATCGGAGGTTGCAACTAATGAAAAACTGTTTTTT; cdr3_aa: CASRSEVATNEKLFF
clone_size: -; d_call: TRBD1; v_call: TRBV5-1; j_call: TRBJ1-4; cdr3_nt: TGCGCCAGCAGCTTATTTCCGGGACAGTCTAATGAAAAACTGTTTTTT; cdr3_aa: CASSLFPGQSNEKLFF
clone_size: -; d_call: TRBD1; v_call: TRBV2; j_call: TRBJ1-2; cdr3_nt: TGTGCCAGCAGTGAAGAAAGGGGGCAAAGCGGCTACACCTTC; cdr3_aa: CASSEERGQSGYTF
clone_size: -; d_call: -; v_call: TRBV27; j_call: TRBJ1-1; cdr3_nt: TGTGCCAGCAGTTTGCGACGTCCGATGAACACTGAAGCTTTCTTT; cdr3_aa: CASSLRRPMNTEAFF
clone_size: once; d_call: -; v_call: TRBV16; j_call: TRBJ2-5; cdr3_nt: TGTGCCAGCAGCCAATCACGGGAGACCCAGTACTTC; cdr3_aa: CASSQSRETQYF
clone_size: -; d_call: TRBD1; v_call: TRBV9; j_call: TRBJ2-3; cdr3_nt: TGTGCCAGCAGGGACCGGGACAGTGATGATACGCAGTATTTT; cdr3_aa: CASRDRDSDDTQYF
clone_size: few; d_call: -; v_call: TRBV3-1/TRBV3-2; j_call: TRBJ1-1; cdr3_nt: TGTGCCAGCACCAAGATGGGGGGCGGGATTGGTTTCTTT; cdr3_aa: CASTKMGGGIGFF
clone_size: -; d_call: -; v_call: TRBV11-2; j_call: TRBJ2-7; cdr3_nt: TGTGCCAGCAGCCCCGTTTTTATCTACGAGCAGTACTTC; cdr3_aa: CASSPVFIYEQYF
clone_size: once; d_call: TRBD2; v_call: TRBV14; j_call: TRBJ2-5; cdr3_nt: TGTGCCAGCAGCCGGGATTCTAGCGGGGGGGGGCGACGGACCCAGTACTTC; cdr3_aa: CASSRDSSGGGRRTQYF